This T cell receptor beta chain was sequenced during a study of blood T cell repertoires in COVID-19 (dated by TCRdb to the early 2020s). Broadly, across the study: Collaborator samples came from the United States, Italy and Spain and covered acute and convalescent phases of COVID-19. The material from the prospective study consisted of cDNA or gDNA derived from T cells, B-cell-depleted T cells, or PBMCs. Subjects who had been exposed to COVID-19, were actively infected with it, or had recovered from it provided the deeply sampled blood TCRbeta repertoires that made up the dataset. The repertoires were made available in a free public database intended to serve as a resource for research on the immune response to SARS-CoV-2. Samples came from the ongoing ImmuneRACE study (first 160 participants) plus 1,254 subjects from 6 global collaborators. Nearly every sample came with metadata listing a de-identified subject ID, COVID-19 status, age in years and sex. HLA class I and class II types, where available, came from metadata supplied by the sample provider rather than from assay-based typing.

TCRbeta CDR3 regions were amplified from genomic DNA using the immunoSEQ Assay, a bias-controlled multiplex PCR. In the original analysis: Within the assay, amplification of reference gene primers was used to estimate how many nucleated cells each sample contained. To quantify the absolute abundance of each unique TCRbeta CDR3 rearrangement, sequence reads were collapsed and filtered. Productive Simpson clonality was computed per sample as the square root of Simpson's diversity index over productive rearrangements. The source is immuneACCESS, and TCRdb retained only in-frame sequences with V and J called. Part of the clones is not carried over; for the studies checked, unresolved V genes explain less than half of this, and the remainder is unexplained. The V and J calls and the clone size are those of that table, but D and trimming were determined from the DNA. The sample table records around 180,000 clones; approximately 79% of these occur just once. Clones ranked in the top ten supply less than 3% of the sample.

Each collaborating institution followed its own protocols to collect whole blood in K2EDTA tubes. For TCRbeta analysis, collaborator samples were shipped as frozen whole blood, as isolated PBMCs, or as DNA extracted from either sample type. The CDR3 runs 14 amino acids, cysteine and phenylalanine included. Only CDR3 DNA remains: 42 bases, in frame from the first base. Ends trimmed: V by 3 bases, J by 4 bases; bases unmatched to a gene: 4. According to the germline V gene, CDR1 reads SGHVS and CDR2 reads FNYEAQ. Overall results and qualifications from the work: The quantity of clinical and demographic metadata differed by source and by participant and was supplied without curation.

This clone showed up just a few times. Its specific antigen is unknown. No much larger clonotype is one base removed from it; base qualities were not supplied. The clonotype was recovered from a woman older than 75 with acute or convalescent COVID-19. Sequenced input: peripheral blood. The rearrangement joined TRBV7-6 to TRBJ2-3, and 7 junction bases match TRBD1. Here the CDR3 is given as CASSLDTGADTQYF. The nucleotides read TGTGCCAGCAGCTTGGACACAGGGGCAGATACGCAGTATTTT. Outside the CDR3, residues come from the reference TRBV7-6 and TRBJ2-3 proteins, so the full variable domain is: GAGVSQSPRYKVTKRGQDVALRCDPISGHVSLYWYRQALGQGPEFLTYFNYEAQQDKSGLPNDRFSAERPEGSISTLTIQRTEQRDSAMYRCASSLDTGADTQYFGPGTRLTVL.